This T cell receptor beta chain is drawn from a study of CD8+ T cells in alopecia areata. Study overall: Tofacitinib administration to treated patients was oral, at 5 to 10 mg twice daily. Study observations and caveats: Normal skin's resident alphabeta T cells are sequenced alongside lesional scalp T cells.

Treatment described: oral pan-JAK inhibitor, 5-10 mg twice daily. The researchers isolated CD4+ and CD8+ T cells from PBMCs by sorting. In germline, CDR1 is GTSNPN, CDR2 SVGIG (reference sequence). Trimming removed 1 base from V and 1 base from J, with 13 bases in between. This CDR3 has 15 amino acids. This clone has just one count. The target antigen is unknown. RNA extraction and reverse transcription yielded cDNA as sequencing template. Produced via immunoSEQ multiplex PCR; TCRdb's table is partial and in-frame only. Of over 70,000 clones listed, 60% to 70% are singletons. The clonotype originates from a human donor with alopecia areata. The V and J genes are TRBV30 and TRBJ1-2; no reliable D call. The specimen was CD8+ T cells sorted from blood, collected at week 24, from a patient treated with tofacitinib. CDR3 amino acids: CAWSGPRDNNYGYTF. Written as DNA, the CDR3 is TGTGCCTGGAGTGGTCCCCGCGATAATAACTATGGCTACACCTTC.